The 7 T cell receptor beta chains presented below share a single source sample, sequenced in a study of T-cell memory formation after mild COVID-19. TCRdb recomputed calls from the 5' RACE reads with MiXCR, one row per CDR3 protein. This table has under 600,000 distinct CDR3 sequences, roughly 20% appearing once. Sequenced: PBMCs or a T cell subset sorted from them (not recorded which). The receptors here all came from an adult woman who had mild COVID-19 (a few samples of this study predate the infection). Cell type and time point are not known.

This clonotype occurred a few times. J is TRBJ1-1 and V is TRBV5-1, with no clear D. Per germline, CDR1 SGHRS and CDR2 YFSETQ. Trimming removed 0 bases at V and 4 bases at J, with 10 bases between. This CDR3 comprises 14 residues. The CDR3 DNA follows: TGCGCCAGCAGCTTGGAGTTAAGCGGCACTGAAGCTTTCTTT. Its protein product is CASSLELSGTEAFF.

This clonotype was detected many times. The rearrangement joins TRBV25-1 to TRBJ1-3; 7 bases are shared with TRBD1. V lost 3 bases, J lost 2 bases, and 4 bases stayed unmatched. In germline, CDR1 is MGHDK, CDR2 SYGVNS. This CDR3 is built from 15 residues. The CDR3 bases are TGTGCCAGCAGTGACCCGACAGGGACTGGAAACACCATATATTTT. It specifies CASSDPTGTGNTIYF.

In this sample, this clonotype turned up a few times. The V gene is TRBV30, the J gene TRBJ2-1, with TRBD1 matching 9 bases. The CDR3 length is 14 residues. The J segment lost 8 bases and the V segment lost 4 bases, leaving 9 bases of the junction unmatched. Germline CDR1 GTSNPN, CDR2 SVGIG (reference sequence). The CDR3 DNA reads as TGTGCCTGGACGATAGGACAGGGGATCCATGAGCAGTTCTTC. Its protein is CAWTIGQGIHEQFF.

The sample holds many counts of this clonotype. In DNA, the CDR3 is TGTGCCAGCAGGACGGGGGGCCAAGAGACCCAGTACTTC. This encodes CASRTGGQETQYF. The V call is TRBV12-3 or TRBV12-4, the J call TRBJ2-5; 7 nucleotides line up with TRBD2. This CDR3 contains 13 residues. The V segment lost 6 bases and the J segment 1 base; nucleotides outside the gene matches: 2.

This clonotype was picked up a small number of times. The genes are TRBV15 and TRBJ2-1; 10 nucleotides line up with TRBD2. The V and J ends lost 4 bases and 8 bases, in that order; junction bases with no gene match: 14. Looked up from germline, CDR1 is LNHNV and CDR2 is YYDKDF (reference sequence). The length of the CDR3 is 17 residues. The CDR3 nucleotides are TGTGCCACCAGCAAAGAGGTTGGGGCTAGCGGGAGCCATGAGCAGTTCTTC. Translation gives CATSKEVGASGSHEQFF.

This clonotype showed up many times. The J gene is TRBJ1-5, the V gene TRBV4-2, with D unclear. Germline loops: CDR1 LGHNA, CDR2 YNFKEQ. The V gene lost 1 base and the J gene lost 0 bases, with 7 bases spanning the gap. This CDR3 is built from 15 residues. CDR3 nucleotides: TGTGCCAGCAGCCAAGTCGACACTAGCAATCAGCCCCAGCATTTT. Protein product: CASSQVDTSNQPQHF.

The chain links TRBV20-1 to TRBJ2-1; 9 bases map to TRBD2. The CDR3 extends over 15 amino acids. The germline gives CDR1 DFQATT, CDR2 SNEGSKA (reference sequence). With 0 bases clipped from V and 4 bases from J, the junction kept 4 bases outside the gene matches. The CDR3 DNA reads TGCAGTGCTAGAGAGAAAGCGGGGGGATACAATGAGCAGTTCTTC. It codes for CSAREKAGGYNEQFF.